This T cell receptor (beta chain) was captured in a study of shared clonotypes between healthy human individuals. Looking at the study overall: Each donor's CD4 naive and CD4 memory cells filled three plates apiece, CD8 naive two, and CD8 memory one. Study conclusions and caveats: Memory subsets generally showed lower estimated richness than naive subsets.

As to this clone: Antigen: not known.

Naive CD8 populations comprised CD45RO-negative cells positively selected for CCR7, excluding terminally differentiated effector memory CD45RA+ cells. Per germline, CDR1 LGHNA and CDR2 YSLEER. The length of the CDR3 is 13 residues. Trimming pared 0 bases from V and 8 bases from J, leaving 7 bases between. In the original analysis: Junction-only sequences produced by ImmunoSEQ had no quality scores, so filtering differed. Data came from immunoSEQ multiplex PCR; TCRdb stores just in-frame clones and leaves some out. That table is the source of V, J and clone size, and D and trimming were worked out from the DNA. The table includes 700,000 to 950,000 clones, 96% detected once.

This receptor was obtained from a man aged 30 to 45 in good health. The rearrangement links TRBV4-3 to TRBJ2-2; D uncertain. The sequenced sample was naive CD8+ T cells sorted from blood. The CDR3: CASSQDELGELFF. The DNA for the CDR3 is TGCGCCAGCAGCCAAGATGAGCTGGGGGAGCTGTTTTTT.